This record concerns one T cell receptor beta chain sequence. Antigen specificity is unknown. The repertoire was sequenced with immunoSEQ multiplex PCR; TCRdb's copy has only in-frame clones and lacks some. The data contain 25,000 or so clones, roughly three quarters of them singletons. This sample is drawn from a study of OX40 agonist ivuxolimab in advanced cancers. Study-level findings and limits: Nonresponders, in some cases, also had low normalized T-cell clonal expansion.

With 0 bases removed from V and 3 bases from J, the gap between germline ends came to 9 bases. The CDR3 covers 15 residues. Germline V gene lookup returns CDR1 LNHNV and CDR2 YYDKDF (reference sequence). J is TRBJ2-4 and V is TRBV15, with D perhaps matching TRBD1 (5 bases). The TCR was taken from an adult with an advanced solid tumor such as melanoma, head and neck, liver or kidney cancer. The source was CD4+ or CD8+ T cells sorted from blood, collected in a trial of the OX40 agonist ivuxolimab. The CDR3 DNA reads as TGTGCCACCAGCAGAGATAGGGGTAGCAAAAACATTCAGTACTTC. Its protein is CATSRDRGSKNIQYF.